This entry features one T cell receptor beta chain sequence. The V end was cut by 5 bases, the J end by 8 bases, with 12 bases between. The germline V gene encodes CDR1 SGHNT and CDR2 YENEEA. The CDR3 runs 12 residues. Generated by immunoSEQ multiplex PCR, the TCRdb table keeps only in-frame clones and is missing some. This table has 100,000 to 150,000 clones, approximately 88% appearing once. The entry originates in a study of T cell responses to AZD1222 COVID-19 vaccine. The specimen was peripheral blood, collected on day 0 of AZD1222 vaccination. The chain has TRBV11-3 and TRBJ1-1; tentative D call: TRBD1 (6 bases). The TCR sequence derives from an adult in good health. CDR3 region: CASSKETGEAFF. CDR3 in DNA: TGTGCCAGCAGCAAGGAAACAGGGGAAGCTTTCTTT.